The TCR beta chain under discussion was sequenced for a study of blood T cell repertoires in COVID-19. In the original workflow: Amplification of reference gene primers was used by the study to estimate nucleated cell counts. Only in-frame clones appear in the TCRdb table, and some are missing; sequencing was by immunoSEQ multiplex PCR. V, J and clone size are those of that table, while D and trimming were read from the DNA. In the table there are about 160,000 clones, around 85% of which are singletons. This CDR3 comprises 15 residues. Trimming at V came to 9 bases and at J to 5 bases, leaving 10 bases not matched to a gene. Per germline, CDR1 MNHEY and CDR2 SVGAGI.

This TCR came from a man between 60 and 70 years old with active or convalescent COVID-19. The chain carries TRBV6-5 and TRBJ1-6; 7 positions agree with TRBD1. Sequences were obtained from peripheral blood. CDR3 in amino acids: CASRGGTVDNSPLHF. The CDR3 DNA reads as TGTGCCAGTAGAGGGGGGACAGTGGATAATTCACCCCTCCACTTT.